Listed here are 13 T cell receptor beta chains from one sample, sequenced in a study of technical replicates of blood from several donors. The table came from immunoSEQ multiplex PCR; TCRdb's copy has only in-frame clones and leaves some out. The repertoire includes under 85,000 clones, about 96% of them detected once, and 0.2% to 0.25% sits in the top ten. The sequenced sample consisted of T cells isolated from PBMCs. These receptors were taken from a human donor in good health.

The V gene is TRBV5-1, the J gene TRBJ1-1, with 8 bases aligning to TRBD1. Germline V gene data show CDR1 as SGHRS and CDR2 as YFSETQ. The CDR3 extends over 17 amino acids. The trim removed 0 bases at V and 1 base at J, leaving 8 bases unmatched. CDR3 residues: CASSLGQGAKENTEAFF. The CDR3 bases are TGCGCCAGCAGCTTGGGGCAGGGGGCGAAGGAGAACACTGAAGCTTTCTTT.

The V call is TRBV28, the J call TRBJ2-2; D gene uncertain. The CDR3 has 13 residues. With 2 bases removed from V and 6 bases from J, the gap between germline ends came to 7 bases. Germline values: CDR1 MDHEN, CDR2 SYDVKM. The CDR3 region is CASSLDGSGELFF. DNA of the CDR3: TGTGCCAGCAGTTTAGACGGGTCCGGGGAGCTGTTTTTT.

The chain joins TRBV19 to TRBJ2-1, with 7 bases that match TRBD1. Germline loops: CDR1 LNHDA, CDR2 SQIVND (reference sequence). The V gene end was trimmed by 5 bases and the J gene end by 9 bases; junction bases not matched to a gene: 13. The CDR3 is 15 residues long. CDR3 nucleotide sequence: TGTGCCAGTAGTCTAGGGACAGATCCCCATACTGAGCAGTTCTTC. This gives the protein CASSLGTDPHTEQFF.

V is TRBV5-1 and J is TRBJ1-1; no reliable D call. Trimming left V 0 bases short and J 4 bases short, with 7 bases between. CDR3 length: 13 amino acids. CDR1 and CDR2 (germline): SGHRS, YFSETQ. The CDR3, as DNA: TGCGCCAGCAGCTTGGACGGAGGCACTGAAGCTTTCTTT. Encoded protein: CASSLDGGTEAFF.

The chain carries TRBV7-9 and TRBJ1-2, with a possible D match to TRBD1 (5 bases). V gave up 3 bases and J gave up 6 bases, with 11 bases separating them. Germline CDR1 reads SEHNR; CDR2 reads FQNEAQ (reference sequence). This CDR3 comprises 13 residues. The CDR3 DNA sequence: TGTGCCAGCAGCTTGAGTGGGGGGGATGGCTACACCTTC. Translating gives CASSLSGGDGYTF. The full variable domain, in which reference TRBV7-9 and TRBJ1-2 provide the parts outside the CDR3, is DTGVSQNPRHKITKRGQNVTFRCDPISEHNRLYWYRQTLGQGPEFLTYFQNEAQLEKSRLLSDRFSAERPKGSFSTLEIQRTEQGDSAMYLCASSLSGGDGYTFGSGTRLTVV.

This clone was seen only once. This rearrangement joins TRBV30 to TRBJ2-5, with TRBD2 matching 7 bases. This CDR3 contains 13 residues. With V trimmed by 3 bases and J by 0 bases, 1 base remained unmatched. Germline lookup yields CDR1 GTSNPN and CDR2 SVGIG (reference sequence). The CDR3 DNA follows: TGTGCCTGGAGCGGGGGGTACCAAGAGACCCAGTACTTC. Its protein product is CAWSGGYQETQYF. Full variable domain (missing parts from reference TRBV30 and TRBJ2-5): SQTIHQWPATLVQPVGSPLSLECTVEGTSNPNLYWYRQAAGRGLQLLFYSVGIGQISSEVPQNLSASRPQDRQFILSSKKLLLSDSGFYLCAWSGGYQETQYFGPGTRLLVL.

The chain links TRBV28 to TRBJ2-7; D gene uncertain. Germline CDR1 is MDHEN and CDR2 is SYDVKM. The ends were cut back, 6 bases at V and 0 bases at J, with 6 bases in the middle. The CDR3 is 12 amino acids. The CDR3 DNA follows: TGTGCCAGCAGCCACTCCTCCTACGAGCAGTACTTC. This translates into CASSHSSYEQYF.

In its sample, this clone was seen once. The chain has TRBV5-1 and TRBJ2-1; 7 nucleotides agree with TRBD1. CDR1 SGHRS and CDR2 YFSETQ come from the germline V gene. The CDR3 runs to 15 residues. The V gene end was trimmed by 4 bases and the J gene end by 4 bases; junction bases not matched to a gene: 8. This CDR3 is CASSAHLTGYNEQFF. The CDR3 coding sequence is TGCGCCAGCAGCGCGCACTTGACAGGGTACAATGAGCAGTTCTTC.

The chain combines TRBV28 with TRBJ2-7; D perhaps matches TRBD1 (6 bases). The CDR3 is 14 amino acids. V lost 6 bases to trimming and J lost 0 bases, with 12 bases between them. Germline V gives CDR1 MDHEN, CDR2 SYDVKM. The CDR3 here is CASRNPDSSYEQYF. The CDR3, as DNA: TGTGCCAGCAGGAACCCGGACAGCTCCTACGAGCAGTACTTC.

The chain is built from TRBV6-1 and TRBJ1-2; D is ambiguous. There are 14 residues in the CDR3. Germline assignment: CDR1 MNHNS and CDR2 SASEGT. V gave up 7 bases and J gave up 4 bases, with 16 bases separating them. The CDR3 coding sequence is TGTGCCAGCATTGGCGGCGGTTCCCTCTATGGCTACACCTTC. It encodes CASIGGGSLYGYTF.

The chain couples TRBV7-2 to TRBJ2-1; TRBD2 aligns across 9 bases. V trimming: 1 base; J trimming: 2 bases; junction bases outside the gene matches: 6. The V gene's germline CDR1 is SGHTA and CDR2 FQGNSA. CDR3 length equals 17 residues. DNA of the CDR3: TGTGCCAGCAGCTTAGTTAGCGGGAGCGGGCCCTACAATGAGCAGTTCTTC. This sequence encodes CASSLVSGSGPYNEQFF.

The CDR3 loop is CASNFDYQSSYNEQFF. The CDR3 DNA reads as TGTGCCAGCAATTTCGACTACCAAAGCTCCTACAATGAGCAGTTCTTC. The rearrangement joins TRBV28 to TRBJ2-1; tentatively, D is TRBD2 (5 bases). V lost 7 bases and J lost 0, with 16 bases in between. The V gene's germline CDR1 is MDHEN and CDR2 SYDVKM. The CDR3 runs 16 residues.

The CDR3 reads CASSSTGLLSYEQYF. The DNA for the CDR3 is TGTGCCAGCAGTTCGACAGGGCTCCTCTCCTACGAGCAGTACTTC. The gene calls are TRBV27 and TRBJ2-7; TRBD1 matches 7 bases. After removal of 4 bases from V and 0 bases from J, the junction contained 6 bases not matched to a gene. CDR1 is MNHEY and CDR2 is SMNVEV in the germline V gene (reference sequence). CDR3 length equals 15 residues.